The rows below give T cell receptor beta chains drawn from one sample of a study of blood T cells in healthy people across ages. TCRdb ran MiXCR on the 5' RACE reads and lists one entry per CDR3 protein. The sample holds more than 650,000 distinct CDR3 sequences, around a quarter seen once. These data are also associated with another study on T cells of mothers and their children.

What was sequenced was blood. The receptor source for this set is a boy between 10 and 17 years old in good health. CDR3s leave out the opening cysteine and the closing phenylalanine or tryptophan.

TRBV11-2	TRBJ2-5	ASSLGFRKETQY
TRBV4-2	TRBJ2-3	ASSQDQIRTSGVPDTQY
TRBV6-5	.	ASTRGGRDEQY
TRBV4-1	TRBJ1-1	ASSQGVQEGDEAF
TRBV7-6	TRBJ2-3	ASSSSAGTDTQY
TRBV6-2/TRBV6-3	TRBJ1-3	ASSYQVSSGNTIY
TRBV4-1	TRBJ2-4	ASSQLTAKNIQY
TRBV20-1	TRBJ2-2	SASHRGELF
TRBV7-2	TRBJ2-7	ASSLLLYEQY
TRBV2	TRBJ2-5	ASSQVSRARETQY
TRBV20-1	TRBJ2-7	SARSGRAEYEQY
TRBV11-2	TRBJ1-4	ASSLESNEKLF
TRBV30	TRBJ2-3	AWSLRVTTDTQY
TRBV7-3	TRBJ2-1	ASSFSDRRPYNEQF
TRBV14	TRBJ2-7	ASSHPPGEQY
TRBV5-1	TRBJ2-1	ASSPDSVIQGVQF
TRBV7-6	TRBJ2-1	ASSQQGVRGLNEQF